The sequence of this T cell receptor beta chain was determined in a study of blood T cell repertoires in COVID-19 (TCRdb year 2020). Context from the whole study: Samples covering the acute and convalescent phases of COVID-19 were provided by collaborators in the United States, Italy and Spain. Nearly every sample came with metadata listing a de-identified subject ID, COVID-19 status, age in years and sex. A freely available public database, intended as a resource for researchers studying the immune response to SARS-CoV-2, is where the repertoires were released. Deeply sampled blood TCRbeta repertoires from subjects exposed to, actively infected with, or recovered from COVID-19 were included in the dataset. The material from the prospective study consisted of cDNA or gDNA derived from T cells, B-cell-depleted T cells, or PBMCs. Where HLA class I and class II types were available, the types were taken from metadata supplied by the sample provider, not from assay-based typing. The samples were drawn from two sources: the first 160 participants of the ongoing ImmuneRACE study, and 1,000 to 1,500 subjects contributed by 6 global collaborators.

At the junction V is shortened by 5 bases and J by 5 bases; bases outside the gene matches: 9. The germline V gene (reference sequence) supplies CDR1 SEHNR and CDR2 FQNEAQ. The CDR3 starts with the cysteine, ends with the phenylalanine, and has 15 residues. Only the CDR3 region is kept as DNA, spanning 45 bases read in frame from base 1. The collaborating institutions used their own protocols to collect whole blood in K2EDTA tubes. For TCRbeta analysis, collaborators shipped samples in one of three forms: frozen whole blood, isolated PBMCs, or DNA extracted from either of those sample types. TCRbeta CDR3 regions were amplified from genomic DNA by means of the immunoSEQ Assay, a bias-controlled multiplex PCR. Per the authors' processing: The number of nucleated cells in each sample was estimated from the amplification of reference gene primers within the assay. To quantify the absolute abundance of each unique TCRbeta CDR3 rearrangement, sequence reads were collapsed and filtered. For each sample, productive Simpson clonality was calculated as the square root of Simpson's diversity index across productive rearrangements. Sourced from immuneACCESS, this table was stored by TCRdb with only in-frame sequences that have V and J called. A share of the clones is absent; for the studies checked, an unresolved V gene accounts for under half, and the remainder has no known explanation. V and J calls and clone size are as listed in that table; D and trimming were resolved from the DNA. The sample table lists some 91,000 clones, approximately 90% of them with a count of one. The leading ten clones occupy 1.5% to 2% of the sample.

About this clone: Its antigen is still unknown. Base qualities were left out, and no much larger clone turns up one base away.

Overall study results and their limits: The amount of clinical and demographic metadata varied by source and participant and was provided uncurated.

This sequence originates from a man aged 60-69 years with acute or convalescent COVID-19. Sequencing used peripheral blood. The chain is assembled from TRBV7-9 and TRBJ1-2, and 9 junction bases match TRBD1. Read as DNA, the sequence is TGTGCCAGCAGCCTCCGGTCGGACAGGGGATATGGCTACACCTTC. Protein translation: CASSLRSDRGYGYTF.